This TCR beta chain was obtained from a study of blood T cell repertoires in COVID-19. Here immunoSEQ multiplex PCR was the method, and the copy in TCRdb shows in-frame clones only, minus some. The sample holds around 500,000 clones, roughly 90% seen once. Trimming cost V 5 bases and J 0 bases, with 12 bases left between them. CDR1 MNHEY and CDR2 SMNVEV come from the germline V gene (reference sequence). The CDR3 contains 15 residues. The sequence was obtained from a woman aged 40 to 50 who had recovered from COVID-19. The chain carries TRBV27 and TRBJ2-3; tentative D call: TRBD1 (6 bases). Sequenced: PBMCs or T cells enriched from blood (not recorded which). The CDR3 nucleotides are TGTGCCAGCAGTAAATTCGACAGGAGCACAGATACGCAGTATTTT. This codes for CASSKFDRSTDTQYF.